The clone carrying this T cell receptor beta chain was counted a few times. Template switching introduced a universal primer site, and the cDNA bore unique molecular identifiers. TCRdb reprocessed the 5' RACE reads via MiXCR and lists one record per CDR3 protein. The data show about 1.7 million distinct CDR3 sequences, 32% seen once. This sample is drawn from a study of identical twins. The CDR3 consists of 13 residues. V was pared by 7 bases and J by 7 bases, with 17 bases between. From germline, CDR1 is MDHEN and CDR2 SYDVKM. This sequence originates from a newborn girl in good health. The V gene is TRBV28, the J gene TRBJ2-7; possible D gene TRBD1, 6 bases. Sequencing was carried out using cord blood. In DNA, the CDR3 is TGTGCCAGCAAGGACCAGGGGCGATGGGAGCAGTACTTC. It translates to CASKDQGRWEQYF.